This TCR beta chain was profiled in a study of T cell repertoires in aging, cancer and after chemotherapy. TCR beta rearrangements were amplified from peripheral blood genomic DNA. After removal of 0 bases from V and 5 bases from J, the junction contained 3 bases not matched to a gene. The V gene's germline CDR1 is SQVTM and CDR2 ANQGSEA. This CDR3 comprises 14 residues. TRB rearrangements spanning V, D and J were amplified using mixed TRB-A/B primers. TCRdb ran MiXCR on the multiplex PCR reads and lists one entry per CDR3 protein. This table has more than 800 distinct CDR3 sequences, roughly 25% appearing once.

This rearrangement joins TRBV29-1 to TRBJ1-2; 10 bases map to TRBD1. The specimen sequenced was blood. This receptor was identified in a human donor with a blood cancer. CDR3 sequence reads: CSVEEGTGAYGYTF. CDR3 bases: TGCAGCGTTGAAGAAGGGACAGGGGCTTATGGCTACACCTTC.